A single sample gave rise to the 14 T cell receptor beta chains below, sequenced in a study of cytomegalovirus exposure and HLA in healthy donors. This table comes from immunoSEQ multiplex PCR, and its TCRdb copy is limited to in-frame clones, with some not included. Among 100,000 to 150,000 clones listed, approximately 92% were seen once. The sample taken for sequencing was PBMCs. The receptors here all came from a woman aged 18 to 35 in good health and CMV-seronegative.

This clone was counted once. V usage is TRBV9 and J usage is TRBJ2-2, with D possibly being TRBD2 (5 bases). The CDR3 loop spans 12 amino acids. Per germline, CDR1 SGDLS and CDR2 YYNGEE. V was shortened by 0 bases and J by 8 bases, with 5 bases between the two germline ends. The CDR3 sequence: CASSVGRGELFF. The CDR3 DNA sequence: TGTGCCAGCAGCGTAGGGAGGGGGGAGCTGTTTTTT.

In this sample, this clone is medium-sized. The J gene is TRBJ1-2, the V gene TRBV7-2; 7 bases are a match to TRBD1. CDR3 length: 15 amino acids. Germline CDR1 SGHTA, CDR2 FQGNSA. The V and J ends lost 7 bases and 8 bases, in that order; junction bases with no gene match: 16. CDR3 amino acids: CASTLGGTASRGYTF. Written as DNA, the CDR3 is TGTGCCAGCACCCTAGGAGGGACAGCCTCACGGGGCTACACCTTC.

The chain couples TRBV7-9 to TRBJ1-2; D remains unclear. The CDR3 is made up of 13 amino acids. CDR1 SEHNR and CDR2 FQNEAQ come from the germline V gene (reference sequence). Trimming left V 1 base short and J 2 bases short, with 5 bases between. The CDR3 DNA sequence: TGTGCCAGCAGCTTAGGAGGGAACTATGGCTACACCTTC. This gives the protein CASSLGGNYGYTF.

V usage is TRBV5-1 and J usage is TRBJ1-1; 10 bases agree with TRBD1. With V trimmed by 4 bases and J by 6 bases, 6 bases remained unmatched. The CDR3 covers 14 residues. Germline CDR1 SGHRS, CDR2 YFSETQ. The CDR3 here is CASSTGQGRSEAFF. Written as DNA, the CDR3 is TGCGCCAGCAGCACGGGACAGGGGCGTTCTGAAGCTTTCTTT.

The rearrangement uses TRBV11-3 and TRBJ2-3; D possibly corresponds to TRBD2 (5 bases). Trimming stripped 5 bases from V and 4 bases from J, with 16 bases between. The germline CDR1 and CDR2 sequences are SGHNT and YENEEA. The CDR3 has 15 residues. CDR3: CASSPGGRSADTQYF. The CDR3 coding sequence is TGTGCCAGCAGCCCTGGCGGGCGGTCCGCAGATACGCAGTATTTT.

The rearrangement links TRBV27 to TRBJ1-2; no firm D call. The CDR3 loop spans 13 amino acids. V gave up 3 bases and J gave up 2 bases, with 7 bases separating them. CDR1 and CDR2 from the germline V gene are MNHEY and SMNVEV (reference sequence). The CDR3 coding sequence is TGTGCCAGCAGTTTCGGCAGGAACTATGGCTACACCTTC. Amino acid sequence: CASSFGRNYGYTF.

The chain has TRBV7-9 and TRBJ2-1, with D possibly being TRBD2 (7 bases). V shed 1 base and J shed 3 bases, with 13 bases lying between them. Per the germline V gene, CDR1 is SEHNR and CDR2 is FQNEAQ (reference sequence). The CDR3 loop spans 16 amino acids. Here the CDR3 reads CASSLGGGAFYNEQFF. In DNA form, the CDR3 reads TGTGCCAGCAGCTTAGGTGGGGGGGCCTTCTACAATGAGCAGTTCTTC.

The chain employs TRBV19 and TRBJ1-1; possible D gene TRBD1, 6 bases. The germline CDR1 and CDR2 sequences are LNHDA and SQIVND (reference sequence). The germline V and J ends were trimmed by 3 bases and 5 bases, with 13 bases remaining between them. This CDR3 region has 14 residues. This CDR3 reads CASSMGARVTEAFF. The CDR3 bases are TGTGCCAGTAGTATGGGGGCGAGGGTTACTGAAGCTTTCTTT.

The rearrangement uses TRBV5-4 and TRBJ1-5; D remains unclear. This CDR3 spans 12 amino acids. The germline V gene has CDR1 SGHNT and CDR2 YYREEE (reference sequence). The V end was cut by 7 bases, the J end by 2 bases, with 7 bases between. The CDR3 is CASSVGNQPQHF. DNA of the CDR3: TGTGCCAGCTCCGTTGGCAATCAGCCCCAGCATTTT.

This clone was observed once. The chain carries TRBV19 and TRBJ1-5; TRBD1 matches at 7 bases. The V segment lost 6 bases and the J segment 4 bases; nucleotides outside the gene matches: 9. The germline V gene encodes CDR1 LNHDA and CDR2 SQIVND (reference sequence). The CDR3 runs 15 residues. Here the CDR3 reads CASRGTGALNQPQHF. The CDR3 DNA sequence: TGTGCCAGTAGGGGAACAGGGGCCCTAAATCAGCCCCAGCATTTT.

The chain is built from TRBV7-8 and TRBJ1-2; 8 positions match TRBD1. The CDR3 sequence is 16 residues long. The V segment lost 4 bases and the J segment 0 bases; nucleotides outside the gene matches: 7. Germline CDR1 and CDR2: SGHVS and FQNEAQ. This CDR3 is CASSSTGEPANYGYTF. In nucleotides, the CDR3 is TGTGCCAGCAGCTCGACAGGGGAACCAGCTAACTATGGCTACACCTTC.

The rearrangement links TRBV7-9 to TRBJ2-7; TRBD2 matches 7 bases. CDR1 is SEHNR, CDR2 FQNEAQ, per germline (reference sequence). V was pared by 2 bases and J by 3 bases, with 7 bases of the junction left unmatched. The CDR3 runs to 15 residues. CDR3 in amino acids: CASSLSFRTSYEQYF. The DNA for the CDR3 is TGTGCCAGCAGCTTATCGTTTCGGACTAGCTACGAGCAGTACTTC.

The chain links TRBV19 to TRBJ2-7, with D possibly being TRBD1 (5 bases). The germline V gene encodes CDR1 LNHDA and CDR2 SQIVND (reference sequence). The CDR3 runs 14 residues. With 1 base removed from V and 3 bases from J, the gap between germline ends came to 10 bases. CDR3 residues: CASSIGTSIYEQYF. CDR3 nucleotide sequence: TGTGCCAGTAGTATAGGGACAAGCATCTACGAGCAGTACTTC.

The genes are TRBV7-9 and TRBJ1-2; the D is unclear. Germline CDR1 and CDR2: SEHNR and FQNEAQ (reference sequence). Trimming left V 4 bases short and J 4 bases short, with 13 bases between. The CDR3 length is 14 residues. DNA for the CDR3: TGTGCCAGCAGCTACTCCGGAGGCGGCTATGGCTACACCTTC. It encodes CASSYSGGGYGYTF.